The clone carrying this TCR beta chain was seen repeatedly, ten times or more. Antigen: not known. TCR beta VDJ combinations and CDR3 sequences were profiled from genomic DNA. MiXCR, applied by TCRdb to the reads, yields one record per CDR3 protein. The sample yields approximately 170,000 distinct CDR3 sequences, approximately 51% seen once. The V end lost 7 bases, the J end lost 9 bases, and 13 bases lay between the germline ends. The CDR3 runs to 12 residues. Germline V gene data show CDR1 as SGHNT and CDR2 as YENEEA. The sample originates from a study of CD8+CD57+ T cells in acquired aplastic anemia. Whole-study results and caveats: Patients shared under 30 CD8+ CDR3 sequences with controls.

Selection for sequencing was limited to patients who had shown CD8+CD57+ cell expansion by flow cytometry. Each patient carried a diagnosis of severe acquired aplastic anemia. V gene TRBV11-3 combines with J gene TRBJ2-1; D tentatively fits TRBD1 or TRBD2 (5 bases each). The sequenced material came from sorted CD4+, CD8+, or CD8+CD57+ T cells (not recorded which) from PBMCs. This clonotype originated in a human donor with aplastic anemia. CDR3 sequence: CASTDWGSEQFF. As DNA, the CDR3 is TGTGCCAGCACCGATTGGGGGTCTGAGCAGTTCTTC.